This TCR beta chain is drawn from a study of regulatory T cells in long-lasting Graves disease. Overall study: By definition, persistent Graves' disease involved antithyroid drugs for over 5 years alongside positive TSH receptor antibodies.

Study-level results: Persistent disease was associated with favored TRBV28 usage and with favored use of TRBJ1-2 and TRBJ2-5.

Comment on this clonotype: Its antigen is as yet unknown.

CDR3 length equals 13 residues. Germline assignment: CDR1 DFQATT and CDR2 SNEGSKA (reference sequence). Trimming took 3 bases from V and 6 from J, leaving 14 bases between them. The time point was: persistent/refractory GD, antithyroid drugs over 5 years with positive TRAb. Scientists built the TCR library using RNA that was extracted from PBMCs. The diagnosis of Graves' disease used American Thyroid Association guidelines. HTBI primers from iRepertoire and Arm-PCR of CDR3 regions yielded the TCR beta libraries. TCRdb used MiXCR to reprocess the multiplex PCR reads, holding one entry per CDR3 protein. The table has about 660,000 distinct CDR3 sequences, around 30% seen once; the top ten hold 40% to 55%.

Sequencing was performed on peripheral blood mononuclear cells (PBMCs), taken when the disease was refractory, from a patient treated with antithyroid drugs. The rearrangement links TRBV20-1 to TRBJ1-1; D remains ambiguous. The TCR sequence derives from a female donor with Graves disease. The CDR3 sequence is CSASITGSPEAFF. Written as DNA, the CDR3 is TGCAGTGCTAGTATTACGGGGAGCCCTGAAGCTTTCTTT.